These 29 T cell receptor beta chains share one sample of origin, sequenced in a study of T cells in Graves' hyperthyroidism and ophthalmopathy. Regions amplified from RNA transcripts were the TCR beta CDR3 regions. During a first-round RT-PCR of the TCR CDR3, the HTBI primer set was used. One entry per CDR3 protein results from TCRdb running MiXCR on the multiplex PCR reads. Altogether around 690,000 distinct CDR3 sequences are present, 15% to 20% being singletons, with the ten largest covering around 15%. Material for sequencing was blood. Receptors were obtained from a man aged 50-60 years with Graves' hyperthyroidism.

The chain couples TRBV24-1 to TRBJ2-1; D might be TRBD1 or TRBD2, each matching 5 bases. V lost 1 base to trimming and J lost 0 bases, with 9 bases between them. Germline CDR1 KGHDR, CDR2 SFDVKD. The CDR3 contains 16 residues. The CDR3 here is CATSDFPGSSYNEQFF. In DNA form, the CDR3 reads TGTGCCACCAGTGATTTTCCAGGGAGCTCCTACAATGAGCAGTTCTTC.

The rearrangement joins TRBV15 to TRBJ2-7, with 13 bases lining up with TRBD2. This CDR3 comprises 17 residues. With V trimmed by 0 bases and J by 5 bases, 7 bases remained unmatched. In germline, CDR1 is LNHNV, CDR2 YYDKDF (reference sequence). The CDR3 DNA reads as TGTGCCACCAGCAGAGAACTAGCGGGAGGGCCACTTAACGAGCAGTACTTC. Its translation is CATSRELAGGPLNEQYF. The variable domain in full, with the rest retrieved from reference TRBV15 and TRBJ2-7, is DAMVIQNPRYQVTQFGKPVTLSCSQTLNHNVMYWYQQKSSQAPKLLFHYYDKDFNNEADTPDNFQSRRPNTSFCFLDIRSPGLGDTAMYLCATSRELAGGPLNEQYFGPGTRLTVT.

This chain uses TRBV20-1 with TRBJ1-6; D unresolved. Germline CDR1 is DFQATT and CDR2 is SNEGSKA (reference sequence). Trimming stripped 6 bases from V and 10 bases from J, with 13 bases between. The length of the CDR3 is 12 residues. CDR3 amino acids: CSAQGGVSPLHF. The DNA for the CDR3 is TGCAGTGCCCAAGGCGGGGTCTCACCCCTCCACTTT.

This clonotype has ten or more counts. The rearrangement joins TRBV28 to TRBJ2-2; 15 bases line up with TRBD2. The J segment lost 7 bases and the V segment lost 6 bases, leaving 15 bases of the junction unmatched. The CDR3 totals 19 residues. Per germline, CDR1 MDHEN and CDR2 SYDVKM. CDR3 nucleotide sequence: TGTGCCAGCAGCCTCGAAACACCAGGACTAGCGGGAGGGATCGGGGAGCTGTTTTTT. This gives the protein CASSLETPGLAGGIGELFF.

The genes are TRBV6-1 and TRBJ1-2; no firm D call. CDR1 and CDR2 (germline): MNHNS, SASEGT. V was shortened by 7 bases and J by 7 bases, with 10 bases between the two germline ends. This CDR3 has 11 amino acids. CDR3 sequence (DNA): TGTGCCAGCATAAGTAGTAGTGGCTACACCTTC. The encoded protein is CASISSSGYTF.

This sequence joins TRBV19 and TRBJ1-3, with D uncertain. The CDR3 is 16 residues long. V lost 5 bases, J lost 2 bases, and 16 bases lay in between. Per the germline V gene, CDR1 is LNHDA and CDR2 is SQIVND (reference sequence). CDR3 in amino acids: CASSANAYRPGNTIYF. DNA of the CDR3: TGTGCCAGTAGTGCAAATGCCTATCGACCTGGAAACACCATATATTTT.

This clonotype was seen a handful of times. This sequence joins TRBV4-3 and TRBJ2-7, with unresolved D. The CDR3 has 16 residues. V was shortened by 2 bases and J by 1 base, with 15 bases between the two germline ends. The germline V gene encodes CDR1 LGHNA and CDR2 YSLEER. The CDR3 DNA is TGCGCCAGCAGCCAACTTCACACTTCGCGATCCTACGAGCAGTACTTC. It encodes CASSQLHTSRSYEQYF.

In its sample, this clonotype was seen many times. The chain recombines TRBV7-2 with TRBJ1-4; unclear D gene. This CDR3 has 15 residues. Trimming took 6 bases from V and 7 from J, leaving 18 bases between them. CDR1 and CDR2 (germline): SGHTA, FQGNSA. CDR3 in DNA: TGTGCCAGCAGACGCCGGGGAGGGAGGTCTGAAAAACTGTTTTTT. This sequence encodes CASRRRGGRSEKLFF.

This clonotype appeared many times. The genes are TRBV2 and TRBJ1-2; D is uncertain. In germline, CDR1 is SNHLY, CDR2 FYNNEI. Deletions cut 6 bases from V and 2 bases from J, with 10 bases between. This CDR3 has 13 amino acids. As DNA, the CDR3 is TGTGCCAGCAGCAAGGAAGTAAACTATGGCTACACCTTC. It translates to CASSKEVNYGYTF.

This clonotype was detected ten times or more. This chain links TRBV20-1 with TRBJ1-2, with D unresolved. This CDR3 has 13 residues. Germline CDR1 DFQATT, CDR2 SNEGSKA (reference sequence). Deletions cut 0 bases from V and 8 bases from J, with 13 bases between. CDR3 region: CSARDLDGSGYTF. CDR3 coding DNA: TGCAGTGCTAGAGATCTCGACGGATCAGGCTACACCTTC.

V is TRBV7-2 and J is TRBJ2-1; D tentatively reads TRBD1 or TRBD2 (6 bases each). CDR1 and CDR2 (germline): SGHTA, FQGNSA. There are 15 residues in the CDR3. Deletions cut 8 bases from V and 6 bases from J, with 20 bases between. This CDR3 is CASATIRRGSNEQFF. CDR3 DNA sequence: TGTGCCAGCGCTACAATCCGGAGGGGGTCCAATGAGCAGTTCTTC. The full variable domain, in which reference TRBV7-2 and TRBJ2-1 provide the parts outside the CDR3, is GAGVSQSPSNKVTEKGKDVELRCDPISGHTALYWYRQSLGQGLEFLIYFQGNSAPDKSGLPSDRFSAERTGGSVSTLTIQRTQQEDSAVYLCASATIRRGSNEQFFGPGTRLTVL.

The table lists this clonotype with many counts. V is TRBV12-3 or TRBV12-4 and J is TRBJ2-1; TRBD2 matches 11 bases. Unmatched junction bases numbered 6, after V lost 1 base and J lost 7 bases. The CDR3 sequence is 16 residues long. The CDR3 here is CASSLVRASGRNEQFF. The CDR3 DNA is TGTGCCAGCAGTTTAGTTAGGGCTAGCGGGAGGAATGAGCAGTTCTTC.

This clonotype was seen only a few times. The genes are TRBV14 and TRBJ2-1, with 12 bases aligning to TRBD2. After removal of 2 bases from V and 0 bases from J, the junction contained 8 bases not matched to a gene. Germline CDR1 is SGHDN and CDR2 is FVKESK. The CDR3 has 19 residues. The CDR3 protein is CASSQPGLAGWSSYNEQFF. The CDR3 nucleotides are TGTGCCAGCAGCCAACCGGGACTAGCGGGTTGGAGCTCCTACAATGAGCAGTTCTTC.

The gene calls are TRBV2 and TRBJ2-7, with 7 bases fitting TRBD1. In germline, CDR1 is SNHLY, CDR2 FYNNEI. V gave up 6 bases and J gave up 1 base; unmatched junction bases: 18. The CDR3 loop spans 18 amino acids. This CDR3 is CASSQTGQTIGNSYEQYF. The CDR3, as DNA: TGTGCCAGCAGCCAAACGGGACAGACGATAGGAAATTCCTACGAGCAGTACTTC.

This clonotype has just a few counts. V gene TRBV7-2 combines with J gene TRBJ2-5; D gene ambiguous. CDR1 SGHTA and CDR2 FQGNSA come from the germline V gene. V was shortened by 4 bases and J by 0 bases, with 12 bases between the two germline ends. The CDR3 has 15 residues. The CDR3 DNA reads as TGTGCCAGCAGCTCACCCCCCCGGTACCAAGAGACCCAGTACTTC. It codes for CASSSPPRYQETQYF.

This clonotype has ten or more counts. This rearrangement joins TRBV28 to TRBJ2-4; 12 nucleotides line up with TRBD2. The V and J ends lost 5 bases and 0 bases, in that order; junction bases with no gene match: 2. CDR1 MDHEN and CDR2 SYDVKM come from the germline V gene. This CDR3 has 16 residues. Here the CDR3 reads CASSQGLAGAKNIQYF. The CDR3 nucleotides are TGTGCCAGCAGTCAGGGACTAGCGGGAGCCAAAAACATTCAGTACTTC.

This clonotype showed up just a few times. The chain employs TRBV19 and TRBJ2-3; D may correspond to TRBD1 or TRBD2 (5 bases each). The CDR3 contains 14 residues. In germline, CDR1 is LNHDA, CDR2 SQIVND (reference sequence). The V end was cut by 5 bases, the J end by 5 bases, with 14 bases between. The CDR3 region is CASSPLGTGDTQYF. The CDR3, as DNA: TGTGCCAGTAGTCCCTTAGGGACGGGAGATACGCAGTATTTT.

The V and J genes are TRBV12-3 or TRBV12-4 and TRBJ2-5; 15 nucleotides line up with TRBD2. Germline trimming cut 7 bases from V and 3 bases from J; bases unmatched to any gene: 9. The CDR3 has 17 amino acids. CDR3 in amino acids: CASMAGTSGRQKETQYF. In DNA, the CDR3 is TGTGCCAGCATGGCGGGGACTAGCGGGAGGCAGAAAGAGACCCAGTACTTC.

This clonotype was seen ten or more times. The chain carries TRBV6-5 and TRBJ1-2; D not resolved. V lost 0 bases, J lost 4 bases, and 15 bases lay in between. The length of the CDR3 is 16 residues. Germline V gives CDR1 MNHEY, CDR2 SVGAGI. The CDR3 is CASSYSGQKGSYGYTF. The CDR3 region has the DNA TGTGCCAGCAGTTACTCGGGTCAGAAAGGGTCCTATGGCTACACCTTC.

The CDR3 region has the DNA TGTGCCAGCAGCCCGTGGGACAATCAGCCCCAGCATTTT. It yields the protein CASSPWDNQPQHF. The rearrangement links TRBV6-1 to TRBJ1-5; D is uncertain. Germline CDR1 MNHNS, CDR2 SASEGT. Trimming shortened V by 6 bases and J by 3 bases, and 9 bases separated the two germline ends. CDR3 length equals 13 residues.

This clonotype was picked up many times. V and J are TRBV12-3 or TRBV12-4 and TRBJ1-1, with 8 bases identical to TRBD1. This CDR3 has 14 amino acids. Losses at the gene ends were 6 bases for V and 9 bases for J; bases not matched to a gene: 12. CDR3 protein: CASREQGVWEKAFF. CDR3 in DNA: TGTGCCAGCAGGGAACAGGGGGTTTGGGAAAAAGCTTTCTTT.

The CDR3 nucleotides are TGTGCCAGCAGCTTTATTGGGAGGGAGCGGAACACTGAAGCTTTCTTT. Translating gives CASSFIGRERNTEAFF. This chain connects TRBV7-9 to TRBJ1-1; unclear D gene. This CDR3 spans 16 amino acids. In germline, CDR1 is SEHNR, CDR2 FQNEAQ (reference sequence). V lost 3 bases, J lost 1 base, and 15 bases lay in between. Full variable domain (missing parts from reference TRBV7-9 and TRBJ1-1): DTGVSQNPRHKITKRGQNVTFRCDPISEHNRLYWYRQTLGQGPEFLTYFQNEAQLEKSRLLSDRFSAERPKGSFSTLEIQRTEQGDSAMYLCASSFIGRERNTEAFFGQGTRLTVV.

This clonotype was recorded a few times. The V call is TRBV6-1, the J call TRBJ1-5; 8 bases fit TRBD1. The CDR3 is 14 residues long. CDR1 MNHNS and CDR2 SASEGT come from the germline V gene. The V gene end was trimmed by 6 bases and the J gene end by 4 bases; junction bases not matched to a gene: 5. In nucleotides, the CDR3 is TGTGCCAGCAGCGACCGGGACAGGAATCAGCCCCAGCATTTT. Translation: CASSDRDRNQPQHF.

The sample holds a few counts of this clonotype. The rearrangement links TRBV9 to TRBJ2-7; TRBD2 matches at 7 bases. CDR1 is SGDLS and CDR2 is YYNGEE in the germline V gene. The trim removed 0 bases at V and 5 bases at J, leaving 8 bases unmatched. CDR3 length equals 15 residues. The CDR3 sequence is CASSVAPAGIDEQYF. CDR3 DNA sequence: TGTGCCAGCAGCGTAGCTCCAGCGGGAATCGACGAGCAGTACTTC.

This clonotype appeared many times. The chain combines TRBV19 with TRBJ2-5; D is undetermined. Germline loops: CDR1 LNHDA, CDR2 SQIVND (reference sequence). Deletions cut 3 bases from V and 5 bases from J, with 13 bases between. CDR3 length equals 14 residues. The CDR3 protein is CASSMPGAVETQYF. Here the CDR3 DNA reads TGTGCCAGTAGTATGCCAGGTGCCGTCGAGACCCAGTACTTC.

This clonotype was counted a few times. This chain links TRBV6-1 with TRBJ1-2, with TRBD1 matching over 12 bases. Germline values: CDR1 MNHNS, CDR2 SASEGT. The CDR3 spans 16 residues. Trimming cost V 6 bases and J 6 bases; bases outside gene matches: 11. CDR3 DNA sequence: TGTGCCAGCAGCCGAATCGGGACAGGGGGCGCGGATGGCTACACCTTC. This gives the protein CASSRIGTGGADGYTF.

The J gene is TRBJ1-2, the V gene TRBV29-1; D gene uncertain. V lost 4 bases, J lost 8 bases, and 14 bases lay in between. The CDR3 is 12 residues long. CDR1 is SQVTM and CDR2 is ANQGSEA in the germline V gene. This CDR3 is CSVGSYQEGYTF. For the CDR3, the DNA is TGCAGCGTTGGGTCTTATCAGGAGGGCTACACCTTC.

The CDR3 region is CASSYSQREGYEQYF. In nucleotides, the CDR3 is TGTGCCAGCAGTTACTCCCAGCGGGAGGGCTACGAGCAGTACTTC. The rearrangement joins TRBV6-6 to TRBJ2-7; TRBD2 agrees at 10 bases. V dropped 0 bases and J dropped 3; count of bases not matched to a gene: 2. Looked up from germline, CDR1 is MNHNY and CDR2 is SVGAGI (reference sequence). This CDR3 region has 15 residues.

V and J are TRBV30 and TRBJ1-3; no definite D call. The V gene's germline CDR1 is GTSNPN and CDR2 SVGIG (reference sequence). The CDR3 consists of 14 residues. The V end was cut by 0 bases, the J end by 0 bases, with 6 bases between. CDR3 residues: CAWSVLVSGNTIYF. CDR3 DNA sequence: TGTGCCTGGAGTGTGCTGGTCTCTGGAAACACCATATATTTT. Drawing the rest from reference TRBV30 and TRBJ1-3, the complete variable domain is SQTIHQWPATLVQPVGSPLSLECTVEGTSNPNLYWYRQAAGRGLQLLFYSVGIGQISSEVPQNLSASRPQDRQFILSSKKLLLSDSGFYLCAWSVLVSGNTIYFGEGSWLTVV.